This TCR beta chain was captured in a study of T cell responses to AZD1222 COVID-19 vaccine. Trimming took off 3 bases at V and 5 bases at J, with 6 bases between the two ends. The CDR3 extends over 13 amino acids. In germline, CDR1 is KGHDR, CDR2 SFDVKD. Libraries were prepared by immunoSEQ multiplex PCR; TCRdb keeps only in-frame clonotypes and omits some of them. The sample has about 88,000 clones, around 90% seen once; the top ten hold roughly 2.3%. This chain connects TRBV24-1 to TRBJ2-2; tentatively, D is TRBD1 (6 bases). Sequenced here: peripheral blood, sampled on day 0 of AZD1222 vaccination. This sequence was found in an adult in good health. DNA for the CDR3: TGTGCCACCAGTGATACAGGGACCGGGGAGCTGTTTTTT. Its protein is CATSDTGTGELFF.